This record looks at one T cell receptor beta chain sequence and its context. V was cut by 0 bases and J by 7 bases, with 11 bases left in between. CDR1 SGHRS and CDR2 YFSETQ come from the germline V gene. The CDR3 runs to 14 residues. Random-hexamer reverse transcription was applied to roughly 0.45 to 1 ug RNA. Across 54 Vbeta and 13 Jbeta, immunoSEQ multiplex PCR amplified TCR beta CDR3. One entry per CDR3 protein, called by TCRdb with MiXCR from the immunoSEQ multiplex PCR reads. The repertoire includes around 130,000 distinct CDR3 sequences, about 94% of them detected once, and 0.1% to 0.15% sits in the top ten. This sample is drawn from a study of CD8 T cells in Susac syndrome. Peripheral blood CD8+ and CD4+ T cells were profiled by TCR beta sequencing.

The chain employs TRBV5-1 and TRBJ2-4; D gene uncertain. The receptor was derived from a human donor with multiple sclerosis. Sequencing input: CD4+ T cells from PBMCs. DNA for the CDR3: TGCGCCAGCAGCTTGGGAGATCCGGAGAACATTCAGTACTTC. Translating gives CASSLGDPENIQYF.